Sequencing of this T cell receptor (beta chain) was carried out in a study of cytomegalovirus exposure and HLA in healthy donors. Regarding the study as a whole: Sequencing likely caused a cluster of highly shared sequence variants. A later analysis linked a missense variant in DCLRE1C to the trimming of TCR beta V and J genes. Many donors shared some public TCRs, even though most TCR sequences were rare.

Points on this clone: Its matching antigen is unknown.

Both 60 Vbeta primers and 13 Jbeta primers went into the PCR. Here immunoSEQ multiplex PCR was the method, and the copy in TCRdb shows in-frame clones only, minus some. The repertoire holds fewer than 150,000 clones, around 77% seen once, with approximately 1.2% in the top ten. The CDR3 is made up of 15 amino acids. Between the trimmed V and J ends, which lost 4 bases and 2 bases, there was a span of 16 bases. In germline, CDR1 is SGHRS, CDR2 YFSETQ. The chain joins TRBV5-1 to TRBJ2-7; D perhaps matches TRBD2 (5 bases). This TCR was sampled from a man aged 50 to 60 in good health and CMV-seronegative. The sample taken for sequencing was PBMCs. The CDR3 loop reads CASSAHPGLTYEQYF. CDR3 coding DNA: TGCGCCAGCAGCGCCCACCCAGGACTGACCTACGAGCAGTACTTC.